This is a list of T cell receptor beta chains from one sample in a study of CD8 T cells in Susac syndrome. TCRdb analysed the immunoSEQ multiplex PCR reads with MiXCR anew, one entry per CDR3 protein. The profile covers around 80,000 distinct CDR3 sequences, with approximately 93% appearing a single time and 0.4% to 0.55% taken by the ten largest. The sequencing sample was made of CD8+ T cells from PBMCs. Every receptor here comes from a human donor with Susac syndrome. The conserved cysteine and the conserved F or W are not part of the CDR3 here. Fields, in order: V gene, clone size, J gene, CDR3 protein. Size values are once, few and many counts, or a class for expanded clones, and some rows have none.

V: TRBV5-4; size: few; J: TRBJ1-2; CDR3: ATPTGDSSVRYT
V: TRBV28; size: NA; J: TRBJ2-7; CDR3: ASRLGRYEQY
V: TRBV9; size: once; J: TRBJ2-5; CDR3: ASSVAVEGLPDQETQY
V: TRBV7-9; size: NA; J: TRBJ2-1; CDR3: ASSFGQGTYNEQF
V: TRBV24-1; size: NA; J: TRBJ2-1; CDR3: ATRQGGGDEQF
V: TRBV29-1; size: NA; J: TRBJ2-7; CDR3: SVGWGAPYEQY
V: TRBV20-1; size: once; J: TRBJ1-2; CDR3: SAPQGNYGYT
V: TRBV27; size: NA; J: TRBJ2-5; CDR3: ASRPRAGTRQETQY
V: TRBV5-1; size: NA; J: TRBJ2-3; CDR3: ASSQGLAGSTDTQY
V: TRBV19; size: NA; J: TRBJ2-1; CDR3: ASSIEYPSSYNEQF
V: TRBV27; size: NA; J: TRBJ2-4; CDR3: ASSYKNIQY
V: TRBV7-2; size: NA; J: TRBJ2-7; CDR3: ASTLPQGASFYEQY
V: TRBV6-2/TRBV6-3; size: NA; J: TRBJ2-3; CDR3: ASRPSGGRPDTQY
V: TRBV13; size: once; J: TRBJ1-1; CDR3: ASSEISRQAEAF
V: TRBV7-2; size: once; J: TRBJ2-5; CDR3: ASSPRMVWRETQY
V: TRBV9; size: NA; J: TRBJ2-2; CDR3: ASSADGTGELF
V: TRBV7-7; size: NA; J: TRBJ2-5; CDR3: ASSLGIKETQY
V: TRBV29-1; size: NA; J: TRBJ1-1; CDR3: SVVSEGKNTEAF